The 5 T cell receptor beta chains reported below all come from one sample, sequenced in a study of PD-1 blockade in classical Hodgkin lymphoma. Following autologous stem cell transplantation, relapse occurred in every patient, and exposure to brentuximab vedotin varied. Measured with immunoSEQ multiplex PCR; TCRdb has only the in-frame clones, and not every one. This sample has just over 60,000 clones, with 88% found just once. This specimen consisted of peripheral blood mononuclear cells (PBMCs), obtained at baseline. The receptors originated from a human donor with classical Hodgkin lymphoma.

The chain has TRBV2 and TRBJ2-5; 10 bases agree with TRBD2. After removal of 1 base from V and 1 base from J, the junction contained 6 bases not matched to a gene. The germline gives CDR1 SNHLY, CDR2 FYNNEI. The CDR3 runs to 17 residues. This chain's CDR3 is CASSEGLAGDFQETQYF. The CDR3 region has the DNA TGTGCCAGCAGTGAAGGGCTAGCGGGGGACTTCCAAGAGACCCAGTACTTC.

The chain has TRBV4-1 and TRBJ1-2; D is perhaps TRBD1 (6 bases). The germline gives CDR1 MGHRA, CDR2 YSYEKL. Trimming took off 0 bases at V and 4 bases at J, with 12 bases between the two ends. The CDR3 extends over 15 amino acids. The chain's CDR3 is CASSQEDWGAYGYTF. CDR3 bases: TGCGCCAGCAGCCAAGAGGATTGGGGGGCCTATGGCTACACCTTC.

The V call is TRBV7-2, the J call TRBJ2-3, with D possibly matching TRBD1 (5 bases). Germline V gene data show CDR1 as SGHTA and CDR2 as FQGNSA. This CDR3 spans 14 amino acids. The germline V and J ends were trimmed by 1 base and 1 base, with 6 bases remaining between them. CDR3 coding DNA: TGTGCCAGCAGCTTAGAGGGGCGCACAGATACGCAGTATTTT. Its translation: CASSLEGRTDTQYF.

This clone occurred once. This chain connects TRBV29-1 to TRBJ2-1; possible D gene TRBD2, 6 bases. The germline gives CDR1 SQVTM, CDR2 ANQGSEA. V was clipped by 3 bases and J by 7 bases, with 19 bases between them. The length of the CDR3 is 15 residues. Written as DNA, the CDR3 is TGCAGCGTTGATTCCCGGGACTGGAACGAAAATGAGCAGTTCTTC. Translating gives CSVDSRDWNENEQFF.

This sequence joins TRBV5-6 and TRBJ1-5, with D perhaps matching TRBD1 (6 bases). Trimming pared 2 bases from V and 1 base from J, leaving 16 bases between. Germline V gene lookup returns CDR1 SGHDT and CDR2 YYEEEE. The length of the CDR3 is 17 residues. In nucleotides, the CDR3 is TGTGCCAGCAGCTTTTGGGGGCGATCCGCGAGCAATCAGCCCCAGCATTTT. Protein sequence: CASSFWGRSASNQPQHF.